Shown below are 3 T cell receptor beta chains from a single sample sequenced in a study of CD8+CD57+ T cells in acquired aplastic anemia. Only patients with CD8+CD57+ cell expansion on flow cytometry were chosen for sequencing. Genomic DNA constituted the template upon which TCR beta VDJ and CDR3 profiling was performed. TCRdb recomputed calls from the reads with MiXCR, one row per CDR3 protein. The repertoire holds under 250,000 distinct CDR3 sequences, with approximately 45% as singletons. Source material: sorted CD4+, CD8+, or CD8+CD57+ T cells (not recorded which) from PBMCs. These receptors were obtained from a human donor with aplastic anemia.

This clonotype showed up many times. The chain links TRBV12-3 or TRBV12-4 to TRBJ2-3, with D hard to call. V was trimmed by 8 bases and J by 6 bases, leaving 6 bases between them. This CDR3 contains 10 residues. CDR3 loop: CASQGDTQYF. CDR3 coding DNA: TGTGCCAGCCAAGGGGATACGCAGTATTTT.

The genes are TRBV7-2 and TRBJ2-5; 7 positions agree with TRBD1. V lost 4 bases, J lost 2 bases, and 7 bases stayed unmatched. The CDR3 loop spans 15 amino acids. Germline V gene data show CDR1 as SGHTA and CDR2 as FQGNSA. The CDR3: CASSSGRDRQETQYF. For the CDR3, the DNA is TGTGCCAGCAGCTCAGGCCGGGACAGACAAGAGACCCAGTACTTC.

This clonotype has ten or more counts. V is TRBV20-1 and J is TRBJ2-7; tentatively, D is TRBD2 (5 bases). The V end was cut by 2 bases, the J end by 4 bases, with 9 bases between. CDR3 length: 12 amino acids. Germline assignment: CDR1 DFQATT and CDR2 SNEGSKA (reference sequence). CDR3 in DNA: TGCAGTGCTAGATTGGGAGAATACGAGCAGTACTTC. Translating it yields CSARLGEYEQYF.